This T cell receptor beta chain was captured by sequencing in a study of shared clonotypes between healthy human individuals. Study-wide background: Donors consisted of two women and three men between 18 and 49.

The sample holds one count of this clone. The target antigen is unknown. General study findings and limits: Only blood was sampled; tissue repertoires likely differ.

Trimming cost V 1 base and J 2 bases, with 12 bases left between them. CDR3 length equals 16 residues. The germline gives CDR1 MDHEN, CDR2 SYDVKM. Assay runs were performed at deep level. TCRdb keeps only in-frame clones here, not all; method: immunoSEQ multiplex PCR. This sample has about 1.5 million clones, with 95% to 99% found just once. The sample taken for sequencing was naive CD4+ T cells sorted from blood. The subset: CD45RA+ positively selected. The receptor comes from a man aged 30 to 39 in good health. This chain joins TRBV28 and TRBJ1-5; D call uncertain. For the CDR3, the DNA is TGTGCCAGCAGTTTATCACTAGGGCTGGGCAATCAGCCCCAGCATTTT. Its protein is CASSLSLGLGNQPQHF.